This T cell receptor (beta chain) comes out of a study of T cells in Graves' hyperthyroidism and ophthalmopathy. Study details: Pretreatment peripheral blood was obtained at initial diagnosis.

The CDR3 extends over 12 amino acids. Germline trimming cut 4 bases from V and 9 bases from J; bases unmatched to any gene: 6. The germline V gene has CDR1 SQVTM and CDR2 ANQGSEA. The PBMCs studied were ones that came from 8 to 10 ml fresh peripheral blood. This clonotype was seen a few times. Amplified regions were TCR beta CDR3 sequences from RNA transcripts. The HTBI primer set drove a first-round RT-PCR of the TCR CDR3. MiXCR, run by TCRdb on the multiplex PCR reads, gives a single entry per CDR3 protein. The table lists 350,000 or so distinct CDR3 sequences, about a sixth of them singletons. V is TRBV29-1 and J is TRBJ2-7, with TRBD1 identical over 10 bases. The sample was blood. The clonotype comes from a woman in her thirties or forties with Graves' ophthalmopathy. Here the CDR3 reads CSVVGTGEGQYF. CDR3 sequence (DNA): TGCAGCGTTGTGGGGACAGGGGAGGGGCAGTACTTC.